This T cell receptor (beta chain) was recorded in a study of radiotherapy plus CTLA-4 blockade in lung cancer. Study in general: An objective response was seen in roughly a sixth of patients, and disease control in around 31%. Overall study results and limits: Radiotherapy plus ipilimumab was followed by expansion in blood of tumor-derived TCR clones. How blood T cell clones changed early, along with interferon-beta, reportedly forecast response best.

Focal radiation and CTLA-4 blockade (ipilimumab) were tested in chemo-refractory metastatic non-small-cell lung cancer patients. Trimming took off 4 bases at V and 0 bases at J, with 7 bases between the two ends. Germline-derived CDR1 and CDR2 are MNHNS and SASEGT. CDR3 length: 14 amino acids. A remark on this clone: Antigen unknown.

Assay used: immunoSEQ multiplex PCR; TCRdb lists only in-frame clones, some missing. The table lists around 65,000 clones, roughly 77% of them singletons. This receptor was taken from a human donor with non-small cell lung cancer who had a complete response to radiotherapy plus ipilimumab. This sequence joins TRBV6-1 and TRBJ2-1, with unresolved D. Sample: peripheral blood, taken from a patient treated with radiotherapy plus ipilimumab. This CDR3 reads CASSATGSYNEQFF. CDR3 coding DNA: TGTGCCAGCAGTGCCACGGGCTCCTACAATGAGCAGTTCTTC.